This T cell receptor beta chain was identified during a study of blood T cell repertoires in COVID-19 (TCRdb year 2020). Regarding the complete study: The collaborator samples originated in the United States, Italy and Spain and spanned the acute and convalescent phases of COVID-19. The prospective study material was composed of cDNA or gDNA derived from T cells, B-cell-depleted T cells, or PBMCs. Subjects who had been exposed to COVID-19, were actively infected with it, or had recovered from it provided the deeply sampled blood TCRbeta repertoires that made up the dataset. A freely available public database, intended as a resource for researchers studying the immune response to SARS-CoV-2, is where the repertoires were released. The samples were drawn from two sources: the first 160 participants of the ongoing ImmuneRACE study, and over 1,000 subjects contributed by 6 global collaborators. The sample metadata nearly always contained a de-identified subject ID, COVID-19 status, age in years and sex. Where available, HLA class I and class II types were obtained from metadata supplied by the sample provider rather than from assay-based typing. Paper-wide results and their limitations: Clinical and demographic metadata were provided uncurated, with the amount varying by source and participant.

Spanning cysteine to phenylalanine, the CDR3 consists of 15 amino acids. Only CDR3 DNA remains: 45 bases, in frame from the first base. The germline V gene provides CDR1 SNHLY and CDR2 FYNNEI. V loses 7 bases, J loses 4 bases, and the germline ends lie 16 bases apart. The collaborating institutions used their own protocols to collect whole blood in K2EDTA tubes. Collaborator samples were shipped for TCRbeta analysis as frozen whole blood, isolated PBMCs, or DNA extracted from either sample type. TCRbeta CDR3 regions were amplified from genomic DNA by means of the immunoSEQ Assay, a bias-controlled multiplex PCR. Regarding the original processing steps: The number of nucleated cells in each sample was estimated by amplification of reference gene primers within the assay. To quantify the absolute abundance of each unique TCRbeta CDR3 rearrangement, sequence reads were collapsed and filtered. For each sample, productive Simpson clonality was calculated by taking the square root of Simpson's diversity index across productive rearrangements. TCRdb provides this immuneACCESS table in a form limited to in-frame rearrangements. Some clones are lacking; in checked studies, under half of them reflect an unresolved V gene, and why the rest are absent is not known. V and J calls plus clone size are reproduced from that table; the DNA served to infer D and trimming. The sample table records roughly 150,000 clones; 80% to 90% of these occur just once. The ten biggest clones cover 2.5% to 3.5% of the sample.

As to this clone: The antigen it binds to is not known. Per-nucleotide qualities are absent, and no much larger clonotype sits a single base away. Other DNA sequences from this sample encode an identical CDR3 as well.

Material: peripheral blood. Recombination joined TRBV2 with TRBJ2-2; TRBD2 is a weak D gene call, 6 bases matching. The receptor comes from a woman aged 55-75 years with active COVID-19. For the CDR3, the sequence is CASKTSGSSTGELFF. The DNA reads as follows: TGTGCCAGCAAGACTAGTGGGAGTAGCACCGGGGAGCTGTTTTTT.